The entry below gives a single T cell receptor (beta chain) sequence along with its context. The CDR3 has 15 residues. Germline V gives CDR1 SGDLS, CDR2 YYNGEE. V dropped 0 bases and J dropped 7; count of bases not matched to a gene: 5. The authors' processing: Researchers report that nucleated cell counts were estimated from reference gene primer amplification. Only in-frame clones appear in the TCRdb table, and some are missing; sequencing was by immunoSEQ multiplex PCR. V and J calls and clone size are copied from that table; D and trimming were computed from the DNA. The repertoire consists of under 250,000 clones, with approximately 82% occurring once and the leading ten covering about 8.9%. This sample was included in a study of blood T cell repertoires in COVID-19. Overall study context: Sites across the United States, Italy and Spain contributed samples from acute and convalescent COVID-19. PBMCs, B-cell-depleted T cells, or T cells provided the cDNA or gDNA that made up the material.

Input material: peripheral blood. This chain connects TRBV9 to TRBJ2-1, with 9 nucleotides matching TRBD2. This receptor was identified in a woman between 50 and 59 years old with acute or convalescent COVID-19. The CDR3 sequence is CASSVDLAGSNEQFF. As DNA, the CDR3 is TGTGCCAGCAGCGTAGATCTAGCGGGAAGTAATGAGCAGTTCTTC.